This T cell receptor beta chain was sequenced for a study of CD8 T cells in ankylosing spondylitis. Findings and caveats of the study: Disease-linked clones had a CD8+ phenotype and relatively low frequency in peripheral blood. Some of the motif variants had earlier been found in reactive arthritis patients' fluid and blood. Apparently characteristic of ankylosing spondylitis blood was a TCR beta motif (roughly 8 highly homologous variants).

The CDR3 contains 12 residues. The V gene's germline CDR1 is DFQATT and CDR2 SNEGSKA (reference sequence). Deletions cut 6 bases from V and 0 bases from J, with 8 bases between. Quantitative barcoded 5'-RACE was used to prepare TCR beta libraries. Each CDR3 protein gets one entry after TCRdb re-called the 5' RACE reads with MiXCR. Found here are fewer than 550,000 distinct CDR3 sequences, roughly 5% of them singletons; the top ten hold approximately 3.5%. In its sample, this clonotype was seen many times. Its antigen is unknown. The chain has TRBV20-1 and TRBJ1-1, with D hard to call. Sequencing used blood, either unsorted or a sorted T cell fraction (not recorded which). The sequence came from a male donor with ankylosing spondylitis. In DNA form, the CDR3 reads TGCAGTGCCGCCGACATGAACACTGAAGCTTTCTTT. It specifies CSAADMNTEAFF.